This is a list of T cell receptor beta chains from one sample in a study of CD8+ T cells in alopecia areata. Profiling relied on immunoSEQ multiplex PCR, and the TCRdb table lists in-frame clones only, not all of them. Among around 170,000 clones listed, approximately 49% were seen once. The sequences come from CD8+ T cells sorted from blood, collected around week 54, from a patient treated with tofacitinib. These receptors all stem from a human donor with alopecia areata. Both conserved end residues are part of each CDR3. The D gene is left open where the match is weak. Rows give clone size only sometimes, using once, few, many, or a class for an expanded clone.

V gene	D gene	J gene	clone size	CDR3 DNA	CDR3 protein
TRBV30	TRBD1	TRBJ1-1	NA	TGTGCCTGGGGACAGGGAGAGGCTGAAGCTTTCTTT	CAWGQGEAEAFF
TRBV30	NA	TRBJ2-7	NA	TGTGCCTGGAAGGGACACCTCTACGAGCAGTACTTC	CAWKGHLYEQYF
TRBV9	NA	TRBJ1-2	few	TGTGCCAGCAGCAAAGGTTATGGCTACACCTTC	CASSKGYGYTF
TRBV30	NA	TRBJ1-2	NA	TGTGCCTGGAGTGACACGGACGGAGACTATGGCTACACCTTC	CAWSDTDGDYGYTF
TRBV27	NA	TRBJ1-2	NA	TGTGCCAGCAGTTCCAGTAAAGGGGAGGCTAACTATGGCTACACCTTC	CASSSSKGEANYGYTF
TRBV18	TRBD1	TRBJ2-7	once	TGTGCCAGCTCACCGGAGACAGGGATTCTGTACGAGCAGTACTTC	CASSPETGILYEQYF
TRBV15	TRBD1	TRBJ2-1	many	TGTGCCACCAGCGGGGAAGGACAGGACCCCTACAATGAGCAGTTCTTC	CATSGEGQDPYNEQFF
TRBV10-3	NA	TRBJ2-7	few	TGTGCCATCAGTGAGTCGGGCGAGCAGTACTTC	CAISESGEQYF
TRBV7-9	NA	TRBJ2-3	NA	TGTGCCAGCAGCCCACTCCGTACAGATACGCAGTATTTT	CASSPLRTDTQYF
TRBV6-5	NA	TRBJ2-7	NA	TGTGCCAGCAACAGGGCCAGGGCTTACGAGCAGTACTTC	CASNRARAYEQYF